These 26 T cell receptor beta chains came from one sample sequenced in a study of blood T cell repertoires in COVID-19. Only in-frame clones appear in the TCRdb table, and some are missing; sequencing was by immunoSEQ multiplex PCR. The sample has around 63,000 clones, approximately 80% seen once. Sequencing was done on a sample of peripheral blood. Source of these receptors: a woman of 80 years or more with active or convalescent COVID-19.

The chain links TRBV21-1 to TRBJ1-6; the D segment call TRBD1 is taken from the table without a DNA check. TRBV21-1 is assigned pseudogene status. The CDR3 spans 21 residues. The CDR3 bases are TGTGCCAGCAGCAAAGGCGACCTTCTTCCCGGGGACAGGGGGCGAGGATCACCCCTCCACTTT. Translating it yields CASSKGDLLPGDRGRGSPLHF.

The V call is TRBV7-8, the J call TRBJ1-5; TRBD1 aligns across 8 bases. Germline CDR1 is SGHVS and CDR2 is FQNEAQ. J gave up 6 bases and V 0 bases, and 7 bases lay outside the gene matches. The CDR3 loop spans 16 amino acids. CDR3: CASSLATGGLGQPQHF. For the CDR3, the DNA is TGTGCCAGCAGCTTAGCCACAGGGGGTTTAGGTCAGCCCCAGCATTTT.

The J gene is TRBJ2-2, the V gene TRBV5-6, with unresolved D. V was pared by 2 bases and J by 3 bases, with 11 bases between. Per germline, CDR1 SGHDT and CDR2 YYEEEE. The CDR3 has 15 amino acids. The CDR3 spells CASSFLGSYTGELFF. CDR3 nucleotides: TGTGCCAGCAGCTTCCTAGGAAGTTACACCGGGGAGCTGTTTTTT.

As regards this clone: Other DNA sequences in this specimen translate into the identical CDR3. In DNA, the CDR3 is TGTGCCAGCAGCCAAGGTCCGGGTTCTGGCTACACCTTC. The encoded protein is CASSQGPGSGYTF. The chain combines TRBV3-1 (or the pseudogene TRBV3-2) with TRBJ1-2; no reliable D call. The CDR3 is 13 amino acids. The germline V and J ends were trimmed by 1 base and 7 bases, with 10 bases remaining between them. The germline V gene has CDR1 LGHDT and CDR2 YNNKEL (reference sequence).

V and J are TRBV19 and TRBJ2-7, with TRBD1 identical over 9 bases. Trimming removed 3 bases from V and 6 bases from J; junction bases left unmatched: 9. CDR3 length: 15 residues. Germline CDR1 is LNHDA and CDR2 is SQIVND (reference sequence). The CDR3 DNA reads TGTGCCAGTAGTATGCCCACCGGGACAGGGCCCGAGCAGTACTTC. Its protein is CASSMPTGTGPEQYF.

This chain connects TRBV19 to TRBJ1-2; D may be TRBD1 (6 bases). The CDR3 is 13 amino acids. Germline V gene lookup returns CDR1 LNHDA and CDR2 SQIVND (reference sequence). Trimming stripped 7 bases from V and 2 bases from J, with 11 bases between. In DNA, the CDR3 is TGTGCCAGTACCGAGCAGGGGAACTATGGCTACACCTTC. This codes for CASTEQGNYGYTF.

This clone was found a few times. The V and J genes are TRBV4-3 and TRBJ2-2; 8 positions agree with TRBD2. V lost 0 bases to trimming and J lost 7 bases; unmatched junction nucleotides: 7. The CDR3 has 16 amino acids. Germline CDR1 and CDR2: LGHNA and YSLEER. The CDR3 protein is CASSQDLGLEVGELFF. The CDR3 coding sequence is TGCGCCAGCAGCCAAGATCTGGGACTAGAAGTCGGGGAGCTGTTTTTT.

This clone is categorized as medium-sized. The chain couples TRBV19 to TRBJ1-2; weak D call: TRBD1 (6 bases). V shed 9 bases and J shed 8 bases, with 16 bases lying between them. Germline V CDR1 and CDR2: LNHDA, SQIVND (reference sequence). The CDR3 consists of 12 residues. In DNA, the CDR3 is TGTGCCAGCAACAGGGACACTGGGGGCTACACCTTC. Translating gives CASNRDTGGYTF.

This chain joins TRBV7-2 and TRBJ2-7, with D possibly TRBD1 on 6 matching bases. Germline V gene lookup returns CDR1 SGHTA and CDR2 FQGNSA. The CDR3 covers 15 residues. The ends were cut back, 5 bases at V and 5 bases at J, with 19 bases in the middle. The CDR3 sequence is CASSPEWAGVNEQYF. The CDR3 DNA is TGTGCCAGCAGCCCCGAGTGGGCAGGGGTTAACGAGCAGTACTTC.

This chain joins TRBV2 and TRBJ2-6; 8 bases are shared with TRBD1. This CDR3 is 16 amino acids long. Germline CDR1 is SNHLY and CDR2 is FYNNEI. V dropped 7 bases and J dropped 0; count of bases not matched to a gene: 5. The CDR3 region has the DNA TGTGCCAGCAATCGACAGGGGAGCTCTGGGGCCAACGTCCTGACTTTC. It codes for CASNRQGSSGANVLTF.

The chain uses TRBV29-1 and TRBJ1-2, with no clear D. With 4 bases removed from V and 3 bases from J, the gap between germline ends came to 12 bases. CDR3 length: 13 residues. Germline lookup yields CDR1 SQVTM and CDR2 ANQGSEA. This chain's CDR3 is CSVGTAPDYGYTF. The DNA for the CDR3 is TGCAGCGTTGGTACAGCCCCAGACTATGGCTACACCTTC.

The genes are TRBV5-1 and TRBJ2-7; 8 bases align to TRBD1. The CDR3 is made up of 15 amino acids. The germline gives CDR1 SGHRS, CDR2 YFSETQ. The J segment lost 6 bases and the V segment lost 0 bases, leaving 8 bases of the junction unmatched. In nucleotides, the CDR3 is TGCGCCAGCAGCTTGGTGAGACAGGGGACTTCCGAGCAGTACTTC. It yields the protein CASSLVRQGTSEQYF. Filled out from reference TRBV5-1 and TRBJ2-7, the complete variable domain reads KAGVTQTPRYLIKTRGQQVTLSCSPISGHRSVSWYQQTPGQGLQFLFEYFSETQRNKGNFPGRFSGRQFSNSRSEMNVSTLELGDSALYLCASSLVRQGTSEQYFGPGTRLTVT.

J is TRBJ2-7 and V is TRBV27, with TRBD1 identical over 8 bases. J lost 5 bases, V lost 6 bases, and 6 bases had no gene match. CDR1 is MNHEY, CDR2 SMNVEV, per germline (reference sequence). This CDR3 has 13 residues. This CDR3 reads CASRRTGSHEQYF. The CDR3 DNA follows: TGTGCCAGCAGGCGGACAGGGTCCCACGAGCAGTACTTC.

V is TRBV15 and J is TRBJ2-3, with 13 bases identical to TRBD2. Per the germline V gene, CDR1 is LNHNV and CDR2 is YYDKDF (reference sequence). This CDR3 comprises 14 residues. Trimming removed 9 bases from V and 3 bases from J; junction bases left unmatched: 3. The CDR3 DNA reads TGTGCCACGGAGACTAGCGGGGGGACAGATACGCAGTATTTT. It codes for CATETSGGTDTQYF.

Comment on this clone: Distinct nucleotide sequences in the sample also encode this CDR3. The gene calls are TRBV5-1 and TRBJ2-3; 7 bases map to TRBD2. The CDR3 has 14 amino acids. CDR1 is SGHRS, CDR2 YFSETQ, per germline. V gave up 4 bases and J gave up 3 bases; unmatched junction bases: 5. Here the CDR3 reads CASSQGLVTDTQYF. The CDR3 DNA sequence: TGCGCCAGCAGCCAAGGACTAGTGACAGATACGCAGTATTTT. Complete variable domain (other parts from reference TRBV5-1 and TRBJ2-3): KAGVTQTPRYLIKTRGQQVTLSCSPISGHRSVSWYQQTPGQGLQFLFEYFSETQRNKGNFPGRFSGRQFSNSRSEMNVSTLELGDSALYLCASSQGLVTDTQYFGPGTRLTVL.

The J gene is TRBJ2-7, the V gene TRBV12-3 or TRBV12-4; D remains ambiguous. The CDR3 consists of 13 residues. V dropped 2 bases and J dropped 3 bases, with 8 bases sitting between them. The CDR3 DNA is TGTGCCAGCAGTTTACGGCGGAACTACGAGCAGTACTTC. This codes for CASSLRRNYEQYF.

This rearrangement joins TRBV7-9 to TRBJ1-6; possible D gene TRBD1, 5 bases. V lost 4 bases and J lost 10, with 26 bases in between. CDR3 length: 18 residues. CDR1 is SEHNR and CDR2 is FQNEAQ in the germline V gene (reference sequence). CDR3 loop: CASSSSLSGGILGSPLHF. The CDR3 nucleotides read TGTGCCAGCAGCTCATCCCTATCGGGGGGGATTTTGGGGTCACCCCTCCACTTT.

The V and J genes are TRBV6-6 and TRBJ2-6; tentative D call: TRBD2 (5 bases). The germline V gene has CDR1 MNHNY and CDR2 SVGAGI (reference sequence). Trimming removed 5 bases from V and 1 base from J, with 12 bases in between. CDR3 length equals 16 residues. The CDR3 sequence is CASSRRRESGANVLTF. The CDR3 region has the DNA TGTGCCAGCAGTCGACGAAGGGAGTCTGGGGCCAACGTCCTGACTTTC.

V usage is TRBV7-2 and J usage is TRBJ2-7; possible D gene TRBD2, 6 bases. Trimming pared 1 base from V and 9 bases from J, leaving 7 bases between. The V gene's germline CDR1 is SGHTA and CDR2 FQGNSA. This CDR3 has 11 residues. The CDR3 coding sequence is TGTGCCAGCAGCTTAGTGGGAGGGCAGTACTTC. Encoded protein: CASSLVGGQYF.

The chain is built from TRBV24-1 and TRBJ1-2, with 8 nucleotides matching TRBD1. Unmatched junction bases numbered 12, after V lost 3 bases and J lost 10 bases. The CDR3 is made up of 15 amino acids. Germline CDR1 and CDR2: KGHDR and SFDVKD. The DNA of the CDR3 is TGTGCCACCAGTGATCCCCGACAGGGGCTCAATCCCTACACCTTC. Its protein is CATSDPRQGLNPYTF.

CDR3 sequence: CASRGEVMNTEAFF. The DNA for the CDR3 is TGCGCCAGCAGGGGAGAAGTTATGAACACTGAAGCTTTCTTT. The chain employs TRBV5-1 and TRBJ1-1; D ambiguous. The CDR3 covers 14 residues. V was pared by 5 bases and J by 0 bases, with 11 bases between. Germline V gene sequence: CDR1 SGHRS, CDR2 YFSETQ.

The chain is built from TRBV15 and TRBJ1-5; D perhaps matches TRBD1 (5 bases). The CDR3 covers 17 residues. Per germline, CDR1 LNHNV and CDR2 YYDKDF (reference sequence). V lost 5 bases to trimming and J lost 5 bases, with 22 bases between them. CDR3 amino acids: CATSRSGWGEVDQPQHF. The CDR3 DNA is TGTGCCACCAGCCGATCCGGGTGGGGGGAAGTTGATCAGCCCCAGCATTTT.

The chain has TRBV2 and TRBJ2-5; 8 bases fit TRBD2. The germline CDR1 and CDR2 sequences are SNHLY and FYNNEI. The length of the CDR3 is 13 residues. The ends lost 7 bases at V and 5 bases at J; junction bases unmatched: 6. CDR3 region: CASIPPSGETQYF. The CDR3 region has the DNA TGTGCCAGCATTCCTCCTAGCGGGGAGACCCAGTACTTC.

This rearrangement joins TRBV10-1 to TRBJ2-2, with 9 nucleotides matching TRBD1. CDR1 WNHNN and CDR2 SYGVQD come from the germline V gene (reference sequence). CDR3 length: 16 residues. With 4 bases clipped from V and 5 bases from J, the junction kept 8 bases outside the gene matches. This CDR3 is CASSVPQTGGTGELFF. CDR3 nucleotides: TGCGCCAGCAGTGTACCCCAGACAGGGGGGACCGGGGAGCTGTTTTTT.

The gene calls are TRBV19 and TRBJ2-3, with D hard to call. Trimming shortened V by 5 bases and J by 1 base, and 10 bases separated the two germline ends. This CDR3 is built from 14 residues. Germline V gene sequence: CDR1 LNHDA, CDR2 SQIVND (reference sequence). The DNA of the CDR3 is TGTGCCAGTAGTCCCTCCGCGGGCACAGATACGCAGTATTTT. The encoded protein is CASSPSAGTDTQYF.

CDR3: CATSRAPGQLYEQYF. The CDR3 region has the DNA TGTGCCACCAGCAGAGCCCCGGGACAGCTATACGAGCAGTACTTC. The chain has TRBV15 and TRBJ2-7; 7 bases map to TRBD1. V gave up 1 base and J gave up 4 bases; unmatched junction bases: 7. The germline V gene encodes CDR1 LNHNV and CDR2 YYDKDF (reference sequence). CDR3 size: 15 residues.